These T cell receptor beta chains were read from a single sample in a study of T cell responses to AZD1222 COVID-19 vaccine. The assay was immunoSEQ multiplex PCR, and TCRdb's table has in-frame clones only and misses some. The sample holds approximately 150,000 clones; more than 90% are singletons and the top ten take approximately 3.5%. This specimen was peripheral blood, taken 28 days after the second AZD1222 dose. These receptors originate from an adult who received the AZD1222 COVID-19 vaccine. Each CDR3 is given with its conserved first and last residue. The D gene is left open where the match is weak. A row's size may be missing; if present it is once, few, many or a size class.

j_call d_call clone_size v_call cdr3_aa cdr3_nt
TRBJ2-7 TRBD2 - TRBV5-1 CASSLGTSAAYEQYF TGCGCCAGCAGCTTGGGGACTAGCGCAGCCTACGAGCAGTACTTC
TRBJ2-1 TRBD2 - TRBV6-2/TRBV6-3 CASSRNPSGLYNEQFF TGTGCCAGCAGTCGAAATCCTAGCGGGCTCTACAATGAGCAGTTCTTC
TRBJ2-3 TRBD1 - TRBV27 CASSFLTGGTDTQYF TGTGCCAGCAGTTTTCTGACAGGGGGCACAGATACGCAGTATTTT
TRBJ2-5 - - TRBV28 CASSSGQLRETQYF TGTGCCAGCAGTTCCGGACAGTTGAGGGAGACCCAGTACTTC
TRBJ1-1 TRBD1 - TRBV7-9 CASSLGKGTENTEAFF TGTGCCAGCAGCTTAGGGAAGGGGACAGAGAACACTGAAGCTTTCTTT
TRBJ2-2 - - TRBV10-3 CAISDPPGVNTGELFF TGTGCCATCAGTGACCCCCCAGGGGTTAACACCGGGGAGCTGTTTTTT
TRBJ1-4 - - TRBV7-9 CASSLPRGGRQGVEKLFF TGTGCCAGCAGCCTACCGAGGGGGGGCCGCCAAGGTGTTGAAAAACTGTTTTTT
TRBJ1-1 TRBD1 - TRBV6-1 CASSDGGTGDTEAFF TGTGCCAGCAGTGACGGCGGGACAGGGGACACTGAAGCTTTCTTT
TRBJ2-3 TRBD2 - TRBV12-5 CASGEGTSGRSDTQYF TGTGCTAGTGGTGAGGGGACTAGCGGGAGGTCAGATACGCAGTATTTT
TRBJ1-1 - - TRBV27 CASSPQGGDTEAFF TGTGCCAGCAGCCCCCAAGGGGGGGACACTGAAGCTTTCTTT
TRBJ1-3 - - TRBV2 CASNTAGTGSGNTIYF TGTGCCAGCAACACCGCGGGGACGGGCTCTGGAAACACCATATATTTT
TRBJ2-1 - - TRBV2 CASSGLQKYNEQFF TGTGCCAGCAGTGGTCTACAGAAGTACAATGAGCAGTTCTTC
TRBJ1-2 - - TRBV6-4 CASSVIVGAPYGYTF TGTGCCAGCAGTGTCATCGTGGGGGCTCCCTATGGCTACACCTTC
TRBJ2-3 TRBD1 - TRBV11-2 CASSFRPGGLSTDTQYF TGTGCCAGCAGCTTTCGGCCAGGGGGCCTTAGCACAGATACGCAGTATTTT
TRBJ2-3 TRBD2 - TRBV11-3 CASSRDYATDTQYF TGTGCCAGCAGCCGGGACTATGCCACAGATACGCAGTATTTT
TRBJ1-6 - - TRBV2 CASSEAGLSEPLHF TGTGCCAGCAGTGAAGCTGGCCTTTCTGAACCCCTCCACTTT
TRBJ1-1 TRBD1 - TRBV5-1 CASSQGTGEMGAFF TGCGCCAGCAGCCAAGGGACAGGGGAAATGGGAGCTTTCTTT
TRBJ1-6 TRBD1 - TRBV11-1 CASSLTGGDSPLHF TGTGCCAGCAGCTTGACAGGGGGAGACTCACCCCTCCACTTT
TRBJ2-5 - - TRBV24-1 CATSVGGQETQYF TGTGCCACCAGTGTGGGCGGCCAAGAGACCCAGTACTTC
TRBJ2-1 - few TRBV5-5 CASSPAPGSSYNEQFF TGTGCCAGCAGCCCAGCCCCCGGTAGCTCCTACAATGAGCAGTTCTTC
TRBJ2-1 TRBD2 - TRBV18 CASSPSLAGVTAYNEQFF TGTGCCAGCTCACCATCACTAGCGGGAGTTACGGCCTACAATGAGCAGTTCTTC
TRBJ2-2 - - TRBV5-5 CASSLVGGGELFF TGTGCCAGCAGCTTGGTTGGTGGCGGGGAGCTGTTTTTT
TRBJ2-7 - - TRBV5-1 CATADVGGAYEQYF TGCGCCACCGCAGACGTAGGGGGTGCCTACGAGCAGTACTTC
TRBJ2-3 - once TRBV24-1 CATSDHQSSTISTDTQYF TGTGCCACCAGTGACCATCAAAGTTCCACAATTAGCACAGATACGCAGTATTTT
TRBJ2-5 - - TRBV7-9 CASSLDGQETQYF TGTGCCAGCAGCCTGGACGGCCAAGAGACCCAGTACTTC
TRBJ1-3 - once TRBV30 CAWSLIWNTIYF TGTGCCTGGAGCCTCATCTGGAACACCATATATTTT
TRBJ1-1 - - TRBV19 CASSYYRAGNTEAFF TGTGCCAGTAGTTATTACAGGGCTGGGAACACTGAAGCTTTCTTT
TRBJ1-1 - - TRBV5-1 CASSLAGRVNTEAFF TGCGCCAGCAGCTTGGCGGGACGGGTGAACACTGAAGCTTTCTTT
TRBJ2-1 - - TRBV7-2 CASSPGPNNEQFF TGTGCCAGCAGCCCCGGACCCAACAATGAGCAGTTCTTC
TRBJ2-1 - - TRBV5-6 CASSFGHGSYNEQFF TGTGCCAGCAGCTTTGGACACGGGTCCTACAATGAGCAGTTCTTC
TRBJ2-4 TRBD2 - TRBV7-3 CASSSTLLAGGNIQYF TGTGCCAGCAGCTCCACCCTACTAGCGGGAGGGAACATTCAGTACTTC
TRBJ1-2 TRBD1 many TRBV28 CASRLQILNRDRDGYTF TGTGCCAGCAGATTACAAATACTCAATCGGGACAGGGATGGCTACACCTTC
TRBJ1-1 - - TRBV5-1 CASGEGNTEAFF TGCGCCAGCGGGGAGGGGAACACTGAAGCTTTCTTT
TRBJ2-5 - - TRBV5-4 CASGVRAQPETQYF TGTGCCAGCGGCGTCCGGGCACAACCAGAGACCCAGTACTTC
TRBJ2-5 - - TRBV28 CASSLYPGTDQETQYF TGTGCCAGCAGTTTATACCCCGGGACCGACCAAGAGACCCAGTACTTC
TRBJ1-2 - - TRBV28 CASSLFPRESGYTF TGTGCCAGCAGTTTATTCCCCAGGGAGTCTGGCTACACCTTC
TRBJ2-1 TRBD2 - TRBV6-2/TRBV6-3 CASSLRDYYNEQFF TGTGCCAGCAGTCTCCGGGACTACTACAATGAGCAGTTCTTC
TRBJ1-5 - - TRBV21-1 CASSKATKGNSNQPQHF TGTGCCAGCAGCAAAGCTACAAAGGGGAATAGCAATCAGCCCCAGCATTTT
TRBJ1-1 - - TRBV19 CASSIPEQGTAEAFF TGTGCCAGTAGTATACCGGAGCAGGGGACTGCTGAAGCTTTCTTT
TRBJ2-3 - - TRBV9 CASSVVGEDSDTQYF TGTGCCAGCAGCGTTGTAGGGGAGGACTCAGATACGCAGTATTTT
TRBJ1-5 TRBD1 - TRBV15 CATSIRGQGSQPQHF TGTGCCACCAGCATTAGAGGACAGGGATCACAGCCCCAGCATTTT
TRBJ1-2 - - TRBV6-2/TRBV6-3 CASSYSREFGYTF TGTGCCAGCAGTTACTCGAGGGAATTCGGCTACACCTTC
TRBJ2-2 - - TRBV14 CASSQEGTGELFF TGTGCCAGCAGCCAAGAAGGCACCGGGGAGCTGTTTTTT
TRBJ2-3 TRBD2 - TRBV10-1 CASSDPSGMRRYF TGCGCCAGCAGTGACCCTAGCGGGATGAGGAGATATTTT
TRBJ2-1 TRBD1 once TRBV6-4 CASSDLGQGVNEQFF TGTGCCAGCAGTGACCTTGGACAGGGGGTCAATGAGCAGTTCTTC
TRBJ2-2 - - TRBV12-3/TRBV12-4 CASGQVTGELFF TGTGCCAGCGGGCAGGTCACCGGGGAGCTGTTTTTT
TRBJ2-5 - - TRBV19 CASSPTRETQYF TGTGCCAGTAGTCCAACACGGGAGACCCAGTACTTC
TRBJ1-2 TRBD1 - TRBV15 CATSVRDRVYGYTF TGTGCCACCAGCGTCAGGGACAGGGTCTATGGCTACACCTTC
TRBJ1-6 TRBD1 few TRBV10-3 CAISQDRGLSPLHF TGTGCCATCAGCCAGGACAGGGGGCTTTCACCCCTCCACTTT
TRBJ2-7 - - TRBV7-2 CASSPDTGSRSYEQYF TGTGCCAGCAGCCCAGACACCGGGTCGAGATCCTACGAGCAGTACTTC
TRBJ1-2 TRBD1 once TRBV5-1 CASSFKYRDRGLWGYTF TGCGCCAGCAGCTTCAAATACCGGGACAGGGGGCTCTGGGGCTACACCTTC
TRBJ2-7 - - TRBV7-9 CASSLSGLSSYEQYF TGTGCCAGCAGCCTAAGCGGGTTAAGCTCCTACGAGCAGTACTTC
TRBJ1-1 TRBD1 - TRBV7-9 CASSSSNRGTEAFF TGTGCCAGCAGCTCATCTAACAGGGGCACTGAAGCTTTCTTT